What follows are 16 T cell receptor beta chains derived from one specimen sequenced in a study of cytomegalovirus exposure and HLA in healthy donors. Primers included in the PCR were 60 Vbeta and 13 Jbeta primers. TCRdb's copy holds only in-frame clones and misses some; the assay was immunoSEQ multiplex PCR. Here the sample spans around 190,000 clones, 65% to 80% being singletons. Sequencing input: PBMCs. Receptor source: a woman in her thirties or forties in good health and CMV-seronegative.

The CDR3, as DNA: TGTGCCAGCAGTGTCAACAGGGGGAACACTGAAGCTTTCTTT. Residues: CASSVNRGNTEAFF. The V and J genes are TRBV2 and TRBJ1-1, with TRBD1 matching over 7 bases. Germline assignment: CDR1 SNHLY and CDR2 FYNNEI. Trimming cost V 4 bases and J 1 base; bases outside gene matches: 3. This CDR3 has 14 residues.

The CDR3 is CASISTTGELFF. The CDR3 nucleotides read TGTGCCAGCATTTCTACCACCGGGGAGCTGTTTTTT. The chain is built from TRBV6-5 and TRBJ1-3; unclear D gene. The J call is doubtful: the DNA matches TRBJ2-2 better. The CDR3 sequence is 12 residues long. Germline V lookup: CDR1 MNHEY, CDR2 SVGAGI.

The V gene is TRBV14, the J gene TRBJ1-1, with a weak D call TRBD1 (5 bases). V was shortened by 1 base and J by 7 bases, with 7 bases between the two germline ends. Germline assignment: CDR1 SGHDN and CDR2 FVKESK. CDR3 length equals 12 residues. The CDR3 DNA is TGTGCCAGCAGCCAAGTAGGGGTTGAAGCTTTCTTT. Its protein is CASSQVGVEAFF.

V usage is TRBV27 and J usage is TRBJ2-3; TRBD2 agrees at 7 bases. The CDR3 contains 17 residues. Trimming at V came to 4 bases and at J to 7 bases, leaving 17 bases not matched to a gene. Germline values: CDR1 MNHEY, CDR2 SMNVEV (reference sequence). The CDR3 DNA sequence: TGTGCCAGCAGTTCCCCCCTCGCGGGACTATCCGTATATACGCAGTATTTT. Encoded protein: CASSSPLAGLSVYTQYF.

This rearrangement joins TRBV5-1 to TRBJ2-3, with TRBD2 identical over 10 bases. This CDR3 region has 16 residues. Germline CDR1 is SGHRS and CDR2 is YFSETQ. V was pared by 0 bases and J by 6 bases, with 7 bases of the junction left unmatched. CDR3 protein: CASSLGSSGSRDTQYF. The CDR3 nucleotides read TGCGCCAGCAGCTTGGGTTCTAGCGGGAGTCGGGATACGCAGTATTTT.

V and J are TRBV29-1 and TRBJ2-1; 7 bases match TRBD2. The V and J ends lost 6 bases and 1 base, in that order; junction bases with no gene match: 12. Looked up from germline, CDR1 is SQVTM and CDR2 is ANQGSEA. The CDR3 consists of 16 residues. In DNA, the CDR3 is TGCAGCGTCGTACCTCTAGCGGTCCAATCCTACAATGAGCAGTTCTTC. Translated, it gives CSVVPLAVQSYNEQFF.

This clone was detected once. Other nucleotide sequences in the sample specify the same CDR3. The gene calls are TRBV27 and TRBJ1-2, with D maybe TRBD1 (6 bases). The CDR3 spans 13 residues. V dropped 2 bases and J dropped 6 bases, with 10 bases sitting between them. Germline V gene lookup returns CDR1 MNHEY and CDR2 SMNVEV (reference sequence). DNA of the CDR3: TGTGCCAGCAGTTTAGGGGGGGGCGATGGCTACACCTTC. Translation gives CASSLGGGDGYTF.

The chain has TRBV7-2 and TRBJ1-5; perhaps TRBD1 as D (6 bases). CDR3 length: 15 residues. V was trimmed by 1 base and J by 7 bases, leaving 14 bases between them. CDR1 is SGHTA, CDR2 FQGNSA, per germline. The CDR3 DNA sequence: TGTGCCAGCAGCTTAGGGTCCGGGACATGGCAGCCCCAGCATTTT. Translating gives CASSLGSGTWQPQHF.

The V and J genes are TRBV19 and TRBJ1-3; D is possibly TRBD1 (6 bases). In germline, CDR1 is LNHDA, CDR2 SQIVND (reference sequence). The CDR3 is 14 amino acids. The ends were cut back, 3 bases at V and 2 bases at J, with 8 bases in the middle. CDR3 region: CASSIQGTGNTIYF. CDR3 in DNA: TGTGCCAGTAGTATCCAGGGGACTGGAAACACCATATATTTT.

This clone was detected once. This chain uses TRBV13 with TRBJ2-7; 14 bases match TRBD2. The CDR3 contains 14 residues. CDR1 PRHDT and CDR2 FYEKMQ come from the germline V gene (reference sequence). V trimming: 4 bases; J trimming: 5 bases; junction bases outside the gene matches: 1. CDR3 sequence (DNA): TGTGCCAGCAGCTCGGGACTAGCGGGAGACGAGCAGTACTTC. Translation gives CASSSGLAGDEQYF.

The genes are TRBV15 and TRBJ1-5; a weak D match, TRBD1 (5 bases). V was pared by 10 bases and J by 4 bases, with 17 bases between. Germline V gene lookup returns CDR1 LNHNV and CDR2 YYDKDF (reference sequence). The CDR3 contains 14 residues. CDR3 nucleotide sequence: TGTGCCAGCCAGAACGGGGGACTAAATCAGCCCCAGCATTTT. This sequence encodes CASQNGGLNQPQHF.

The rearrangement joins TRBV11-3 to TRBJ2-7, with 11 nucleotides matching TRBD2. V lost 5 bases, J lost 2 bases, and 8 bases stayed unmatched. Germline V gives CDR1 SGHNT, CDR2 YENEEA. The CDR3 is made up of 16 amino acids. CDR3 sequence reads: CASSPIVAGGPYEQYF. As DNA, the CDR3 is TGTGCCAGCAGCCCAATCGTAGCGGGAGGGCCCTACGAGCAGTACTTC. Complete variable domain (other parts from reference TRBV11-3 and TRBJ2-7): EAGVVQSPRYKIIEKKQPVAFWCNPISGHNTLYWYLQNLGQGPELLIRYENEEAVDDSQLPKDRFSAERLKGVDSTLKIQPAELGDSAVYLCASSPIVAGGPYEQYFGPGTRLTVT.

This chain links TRBV10-3 with TRBJ1-1; no clear D gene. The V and J ends lost 2 bases and 5 bases respectively, with 6 bases between them. The CDR3 is made up of 12 amino acids. The germline gives CDR1 ENHRY, CDR2 SYGVKD. CDR3 protein: CAISEGRTEAFF. CDR3 bases: TGTGCCATCAGTGAGGGGCGAACTGAAGCTTTCTTT.

The gene calls are TRBV5-8 and TRBJ1-5; D ambiguous. Germline V gives CDR1 SGHTS, CDR2 YDEGEE. V was trimmed by 1 base and J by 6 bases, leaving 8 bases between them. This CDR3 has 13 residues. CDR3 bases: TGTGCCAGCAGCTTGAATCCGAGTCAGCCCCAGCATTTT. Its protein is CASSLNPSQPQHF. Full variable domain (rest looked up from reference TRBV5-8 and TRBJ1-5): EAGVTQSPTHLIKTRGQQATLRCSPISGHTSVYWYQQALGLGLQFLLWYDEGEERNRGNFPPRFSGRQFPNYSSELNVNALELEDSALYLCASSLNPSQPQHFGDGTRLSIL.

The chain links TRBV19 to TRBJ2-5; TRBD2 agrees at 11 bases. Germline lookup yields CDR1 LNHDA and CDR2 SQIVND (reference sequence). The junction had 10 bases not matched to a gene; V was cut back by 6 bases and J by 4 bases. The CDR3 consists of 16 residues. The chain's CDR3 is CASSNIAGGPGETQYF. The CDR3 DNA sequence: TGTGCCAGTAGCAACATAGCGGGAGGGCCCGGAGAGACCCAGTACTTC.

The V gene is TRBV27, the J gene TRBJ2-4; D is unresolved. CDR1 MNHEY and CDR2 SMNVEV come from the germline V gene (reference sequence). Deletions cut 5 bases from V and 0 bases from J, with 5 bases between. CDR3 length: 13 residues. The CDR3 sequence: CASSGLAKNIQYF. The CDR3 DNA is TGTGCCAGCAGTGGGCTAGCCAAAAACATTCAGTACTTC.